This TCR beta chain is from a study of spatial heterogeneity in lung cancer. Whole-study context: In the raw reads, each unique TCR and UMI combination was present more than ten times on average.

Overall study findings and caveats: The appearance of ubiquitous expanded tumor TCRs in blood was greater at resection than follow-up.

Noted time point: sample taken at primary tumor resection. Sequencing was performed on whole RNA extracted from tumor and nontumor lung tissue, or from frozen PBMC, and the material was left unsorted. The 60 to 90 donors had untreated early-stage non-small cell lung cancer. The V and J ends lost 4 bases and 4 bases, in that order; junction bases with no gene match: 3. Germline assignment: CDR1 SGDLS and CDR2 YYNGEE. The CDR3 has 16 amino acids. The library protocol tagged each TCR cDNA with a unique molecular identifier. TCRdb reanalysed the 5' RACE reads using MiXCR and keeps one entry per CDR3 protein. The table has over 45,000 distinct CDR3 sequences, approximately 5% seen once. With regard to this clonotype: As yet, its antigen is unknown.

The clonotype comes from a male donor with early-stage non-small cell lung cancer. This rearrangement joins TRBV9 to TRBJ2-2; 14 bases align to TRBD2. The source was PBMCs, collected at surgery. CDR3 sequence: CASSPGLAGGTGELFF. CDR3 bases: TGTGCCAGCAGCCCCGGACTAGCGGGAGGCACCGGGGAGCTGTTTTTT. Full variable domain (remainder filled in from reference TRBV9 and TRBJ2-2): DSGVTQTPKHLITATGQRVTLRCSPRSGDLSVYWYQQSLDQGLQFLIQYYNGEERAKGNILERFSAQQFPDLHSELNLSSLELGDSALYFCASSPGLAGGTGELFFGEGSRLTVL.